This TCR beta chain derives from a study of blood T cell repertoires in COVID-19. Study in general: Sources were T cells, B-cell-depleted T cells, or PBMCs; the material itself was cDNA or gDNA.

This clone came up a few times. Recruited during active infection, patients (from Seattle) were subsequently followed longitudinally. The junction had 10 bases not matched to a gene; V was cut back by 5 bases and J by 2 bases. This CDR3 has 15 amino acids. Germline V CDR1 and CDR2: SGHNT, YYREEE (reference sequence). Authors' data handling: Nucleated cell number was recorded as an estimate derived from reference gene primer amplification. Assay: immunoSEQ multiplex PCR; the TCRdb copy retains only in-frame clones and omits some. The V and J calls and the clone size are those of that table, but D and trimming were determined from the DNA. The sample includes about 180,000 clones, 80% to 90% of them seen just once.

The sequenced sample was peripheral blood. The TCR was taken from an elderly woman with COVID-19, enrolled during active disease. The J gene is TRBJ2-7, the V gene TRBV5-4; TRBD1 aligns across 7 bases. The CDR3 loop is CASSQLDRVPYEQYF. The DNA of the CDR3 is TGTGCCAGCAGTCAGCTCGACAGGGTCCCCTACGAGCAGTACTTC.